This TCR beta chain stems from a study of shared clonotypes between healthy human individuals (dated by TCRdb to about 2020). Background on the whole study: Three men and two women, aged 18 to 49 years, made up the cohort. For each donor, CD4 naive and CD4 memory were each run on three plates, CD8 naive on two plates, and CD8 memory on one plate. To estimate repertoire size and how much clonotype sharing occurs between individuals, the study deeply sequenced the blood TCR repertoires of several healthy adults. Libraries were prepared and TCR repertoires were sequenced by different laboratories using diverse techniques, in order to increase sequencing depth and limit assay-specific biases. Leukapheresis yielded between about 0.9 and 9.5 billion PBMCs per donor. Study-wide conclusions, independent of this receptor: The small number of donors limited the genetic and exposure-history diversity represented. Pairwise subsampling indicated that sequencing depth was expected to affect the degree of clonotype sharing among donors. Sharing across a few donors was observed for about 4.8% of naive CD4, 3.5% of naive CD8, 2% to 2.5% of memory CD4, and less than 0.45% of memory CD8 clonotypes. Clonotypes shared by all four sorted-subset donors showed higher generation probabilities than non-shared clonotypes. Naive subsets generally had larger estimated clonotype richness than memory subsets. Sampling was limited to blood, and TCR repertoires in tissue likely differ from TCR repertoires in blood. Incomplete sequencing was indicated by rarefaction of sorted-subset datasets, despite the large sequencing depth.

Inclusive of the bounding cysteine and phenylalanine, the CDR3 is 16 residues long. The DNA shown is the 48-base CDR3, in frame from base 1. The CDR1 and CDR2 encoded by the germline V gene (reference sequence) are SEHNR and FQNEAQ. At the junction V is shortened by 5 bases and J by 2 bases; bases outside the gene matches: 7. For the CD8 naive samples, CD45RO-negative cells were positively selected for CCR7, yielding a CD45RA+CCR7+ population from which TemRA cells were excluded. The donors were healthy, HIV-negative adults with no recently reported acute infections or vaccinations. Only Caucasian adults living in Nashville, Tennessee, USA were represented among the donors. Blood was collected by leukapheresis, and PBMCs were isolated by Ficoll-Histopaque density gradient centrifugation and then cryopreserved in liquid nitrogen vapor phase. Purity and quantity of every magnetically sorted T cell population were checked by analytical flow cytometry. From each sorted fraction, genomic DNA was isolated and quantified by UV absorbance on a Nanodrop 2000c.

On this clone: Its antigen is still unknown. No base-level quality is on record; no much larger clone is a single base apart.

Using the deep immunoSEQ assay, multiplex PCR amplified TCR CDR3 regions from genomic DNA. For each cell subset, the extracted genomic DNA was distributed evenly across all wells of several immunoSEQ 96-well plates, and each plate served as one replicate. For sorted subsets, 150 to 200 ng genomic DNA, equal to tens of thousands of T cell genomes, was loaded into each replicate PCR. Purified libraries were measured with a Qubit 3.0 fluorometer, size-checked on a Bioanalyzer 2100, and measured again with the KAPA Library Quantification kit. Each immunoSEQ 96-well plate was sequenced on its own single-read 150-cycle Illumina NextSeq 550 flow cell. Turning to the authors' computational methods: Because the immunoSEQ output held only junctional sequences and lacked quality scores, the filtering could not match the filtering applied to full-length reads. Sequences were annotated with PyIR, a Python wrapper for IgBLAST v1.9, and V/J genes and CDR3 were assigned using IMGT germline references. Any read was removed if the V/J assignment was weak (E-value above 1e-6), the CDR3 was missing, or the read contained stop codons, out-of-frame junctions, or ambiguous translated residues. A V3J clonotype was defined by an identical inferred V gene, J gene, and CDR3 amino acid sequence. To compute the percentage overlap between repertoires, the number of shared unique clonotypes was divided by the size of the smaller repertoire. Three approaches were used to assess repertoire richness: RTK rarefaction, the Chao1 estimator, and Recon v2.1 estimates of unobserved clonotypes. For all TCRbeta clonotypes obtained by the gDNA method from several donors, generation probabilities were computed with OLGA. The clones in this table, taken by TCRdb from immuneACCESS, are in-frame only. Not every clone is retained; where verified, under half of the shortfall comes from an unresolved V gene, and the cause of the rest is unknown. The V and J calls and the clone size are those of that table, but D and trimming were determined from the DNA. Across this sample there are about 2.1 million clones, with roughly 91% seen only once. The ten largest clones add up to 1.5% to 2% of the sample.

Specimen: naive CD8+ T cells from PBMCs. The intended sense of this specimen's cell subset or site label: CD45RA+CCR7+. The clonotype comes from a man between 18 and 29 years old in good health. Some clones in this sample may be carry-over from other donors' samples. This chain is built from TRBV7-9 and TRBJ2-2, with 8 central nucleotides matching TRBD2. Here is the DNA: TGTGCCAGCAGCCCCCGGGAGGGGATTAACACCGGGGAGCTGTTTTTT. It translates as CASSPREGINTGELFF.